The source of this T cell receptor (beta chain) is a study of cytomegalovirus exposure and HLA in healthy donors (dated 2017 in TCRdb). Some background on the complete study: An earlier analysis of under 600 of the donors reported 250 to 300 Gb of sequence data and 117 million unique TCR beta sequences from about 200 million T cells. Along with the roughly 700-subject first cohort, a separate validation cohort of over a hundred different subjects was used. Donor age, sex, ethnicity and CMV serostatus were compiled alongside the repertoire data. The study combined high-throughput TCR immunosequencing, statistical association of individual TCRs with disease status, and machine learning to predict cytomegalovirus infection status. Roughly 5 DR-DQ haplotypes were treated as single units for association and clustering because of strong linkage in the cohort. In the later analysis, no new phenotypic data were used to find candidate immune exposures; instead, reliance was placed on TCR beta sequences and their occurrence across donors. The study was designed to test whether signatures of past pathogen exposure could be identified by cataloging public T cell receptors. In a later genetic analysis, genome-wide SNP genotypes for about three fifths of the roughly 670 donors were used, and that subset was treated as a discovery cohort. Roughly 300 gigabases of sequencing data and 70 million to 85 million unique TCR sequences were included in an early release covering over 600 HLA-typed donors. Of the 398 genotyped donors, over 70% fell in the genetic ancestry cluster associated with self-reported Caucasian donors. The study profiled the T cell repertoires of about 720 subjects by immunosequencing and related them to cytomegalovirus serostatus. In a later analysis, previously published TCR beta repertoires from 550 to 700 donors were re-analyzed and high-resolution HLA genotyping was added so that TCR occurrence patterns could be studied. Typing coverage differed by locus: A, B, C, DRB1 and DQB1 were typed in about 620-630 donors, DQA1 in 500 to 550, DPA1 in some 600, and DPB1 in roughly 470. Across some 400 genotyped donors of the cohort, an average of about 240,000 unique TCR beta nucleotide sequences per donor were sequenced, and 15% to 20% of those sequences were non-productive. In an earlier analysis of a few hundred of the donors, high-throughput TCR beta sequencing was used to judge whether each TCR beta V gene segment behaved as functional or pseudogenic. Every discovery cohort repertoire had been produced on one sequencing platform. HLA typing included class I and class II loci at four-digit resolution.

This clone was seen a handful of times. Its antigen remains undetermined. No clone much larger than this one lies a single base away; base qualities are absent. Study-wide conclusions, independent of this receptor: Sequencing depth was assumed to be roughly uniform across donors in the presence/absence analyses, though that assumption may not hold. The classifier was reported to diagnose cytomegalovirus status with high specificity and sensitivity in both the original cohort and the validation cohort. A later genetic analysis reported fewer N-insertions in productive TCRs among donors in an Asian-associated ancestry cluster than the roughly 700-donor mean. An association between a missense DCLRE1C variant and V-gene and J-gene trimming of TCR beta chains was found in a later genetic analysis and replicated in an independent cohort. The earlier analysis of 587 of the donors excluded about 16 rarely observed V segments, including chromosome 9 orphons, because counts were too low. In a later analysis, the rate of TCR association differed among HLA loci, with DRB1 alleles having the most associated TCRs and HLA-C alleles having the fewest. A further reported finding was that TCR beta sequences accurately predicted the HLA-A and HLA-B alleles for most subjects in the first cohort. The only immune exposure information available for the cohort was CMV serostatus. At a false discovery rate of 0.05, a later analysis linked some 17,000 TCR beta sequences to specific HLA alleles. In this cohort, only TCR beta chains were sequenced, and detectable features were limited by the absence of alpha or paired-chain data. While some public TCRs were present in many individuals, most TCR sequences turned up only very rarely across donors. A cluster of highly shared sequence variants was judged likely to represent a technical artifact of the sequencing pipeline. Broadly in line with IMGT annotations, most TCR beta V segments showed up in productive rearrangements about 87% or about 30% of the time in an earlier analysis of under 700 of the donors. Because HLA typing was missing for some donors at each locus, association tests included only the typed subset. According to a later analysis, parvovirus B19, influenza, CMV and Epstein-Barr virus appeared linked to several top co-occurrence clusters. It was suggested by the authors that the approach could potentially be generalized to other disease states and immunological phenotypes. In the study, approximately 160 TCR beta chains were listed as associated with cytomegalovirus. In vitro tests confirmed that a few of the cytomegalovirus-associated TCR beta chains recognize cytomegalovirus antigens. A later analysis found that most CMV-associated TCR beta chains appeared HLA-restricted, with HLA associations seemingly driven largely by CMV exposure. Strong co-occurrence of HLA alleles, especially DR and DQ, made assigning TCR associations to individual alleles difficult. In a later analysis, HLA-associated TCR beta chains were found to be more clonally expanded and to have lower generation probabilities than equally common non-associated chains. Linkage disequilibrium might explain the correlated functional status among segregating V segments, but an unknown experimental factor could not be ruled out.

Library generation was performed with the immunoSEQ multiplex PCR assay. The multiplex PCR relied on a mix of 60 forward primers for TCR Vbeta segments and 13 reverse primers for TCR Jbeta segments. The CDR3 region of rearranged TCR beta genes was amplified from genomic DNA with a multiplex PCR assay. On the Illumina HiSeq System, the amplified TCR beta libraries were sequenced as 87-base-pair reads. Turning to the authors' computational methods: A later analysis tallied some 79 million unique TCR beta chains across the 550 to 850 repertoires, and some 12 million of those chains were shared by two or more donors. A nearest-neighbor algorithm error-corrected the raw reads and collapsed the reads into unique sequences, merging closely related sequences to remove PCR and sequencing errors. V, D and J gene segments were assigned by aligning CDR3 sequences to IMGT reference sequences. For a sequence to be retained, at least a six-nucleotide match to both a V gene segment and a J gene segment was required. A rearrangement counted as productive if the CDR3 had no stop codons and remained in frame with V and J, and every other rearrangement counted as non-productive. CDR3 was defined according to IMGT convention as the region running from the second conserved V-encoded cysteine to the conserved J-encoded phenylalanine. Sequences without an unambiguous match to a single V gene segment were excluded from the earlier analysis of 587 of the donors. An earlier analysis of a few hundred of the donors classified V segments as functional when productive rearrangements were above 56.7% and as segregating when the standard deviation between donors was above 5%. A statistical classification framework was built for diagnosing cytomegalovirus status from the catalog of TCR beta chain sequences. In a later analysis, TCR nucleotide sequences were compared against IMGT/GENE-DB human TR gene sequences so that V and J genes could be assigned. Using the TCRdist pipeline, a later analysis assigned CDR3 sequences along with most-parsimonious VDJ recombination scenarios. A later analysis defined each TCR beta chain by its CDR3 amino acid sequence plus V-gene family, and excluded reads lacking a unique V-gene family. In a later analysis, 500 to 650 highly shared, low-generation-probability nucleotide sequences were removed to address suspected cross-contamination and a sequencing artifact. In a later analysis, a clonal expansion index for each public chain was calculated from normalized within-repertoire ranks of inferred template counts. Generation probabilities in a later analysis came from a VDJ recombination model fitted to out-of-frame rearrangements, and those results were checked against IGoR. In a later analysis, TCR-TCR, TCR-HLA and TCR-CMV co-occurrence was scored with hypergeometric tests, and a repertoire-size bias correction was applied to TCR pairs. In a later analysis, false discovery rates were estimated by permuting HLA or CMV assignments 20 times. In a later analysis, co-occurring TCRs were grouped using DBSCAN, with TCRdist sequence similarity added in when clustering inside HLA-allele-positive subsets. For co-occurrence clustering, repertoires with fewer than 30,000 or more than 120,000 public chains were excluded, along with about five repertoires with anomalous nucleotide sharing. As stored in TCRdb, this immuneACCESS dataset retains in-frame rearrangements with V and J assigned. A fraction of the clones does not appear; measured against another copy, unresolved V genes explain less than half of the discrepancy, and the remainder lacks a known reason. V, J and clone size are taken as reported in that table, and D and trimming were inferred from the DNA itself. For this sample the table gives about 130,000 clones, of which roughly 79% were detected only once. The ten biggest clones cover 1.8% of the sample.

The cohort was made up of around 720 healthy bone marrow donors. Cohort members were all nominally healthy when sampled, although unrecorded immune exposures were likely present. The donor was CMV seronegative and was included in the group of around 320 seronegative cohort members. Each donor provided a peripheral blood sample, and peripheral blood mononuclear cells were used for TCR beta sequencing. The Qiagen DNeasy Blood Extraction Kit was used to extract genomic DNA from the blood cell samples. Sequencing was carried out using PBMCs. The receptor was isolated from a woman aged 45 to 65 in good health and CMV-seronegative.

CDR3 loop: CASSLGRGEKAKQFF. The nucleotide sequence reads TGTGCCAGCAGCTTGGGGCGGGGAGAAAAGGCAAAGCAGTTCTTC. Rearrangement joined TRBV7-6 to TRBJ2-1; the best D guess is TRBD2, with 6 bases matching. The CDR3 numbers 15 residues from cysteine through phenylalanine. The CDR3 DNA has 45 bases and is translated from base 1. CDR1 SGHVS and CDR2 FNYEAQ were looked up in the germline V gene. V and J lose 3 bases and 11 bases, and a span of 20 bases separates them.